What follows describes a single T cell receptor beta chain. Which antigen it targets is not known. Base qualities are not recorded, but no much larger clone differs from it by a single base. TCRbeta CDR3 regions were amplified from genomic DNA by means of the immunoSEQ Assay, a bias-controlled multiplex PCR. The study's own analysis went as follows. The number of nucleated cells in each sample was estimated from the amplification of reference gene primers within the assay. Sequence reads were collapsed and filtered to measure the absolute abundance of every unique TCRbeta CDR3 rearrangement. For each sample, productive Simpson clonality was calculated by taking the square root of Simpson's diversity index across productive rearrangements. Held by TCRdb, this immuneACCESS table contains in-frame sequences only and omits some clones. Under half of the omission traces to an unresolved V gene where checked; the cause of the rest is unknown. That table is the source of V, J and clone size, and D and trimming were worked out from the DNA. The sample data list 30,000 or so clones, and over 75% of these were observed just once. The ten biggest clones cover about 16% of the sample.

This sample stems from a study of blood T cell repertoires in COVID-19 (TCRdb year 2020). Looking at the study overall: The collaborator samples originated in the United States, Italy and Spain and spanned the acute and convalescent phases of COVID-19. Deeply sampled blood TCRbeta repertoires from subjects exposed to, actively infected with, or recovered from COVID-19 were included in the dataset. A freely available public database, intended as a resource for researchers studying the immune response to SARS-CoV-2, is where the repertoires were released. HLA class I and class II types, where available, came from metadata supplied by the sample provider rather than from assay-based typing. Samples were obtained from the ongoing ImmuneRACE study (first 160 participants) and from over 1,000 subjects provided by 6 global collaborators. A de-identified subject ID, COVID-19 status, age in years and sex were almost always included in the sample metadata. The prospective study material was composed of cDNA or gDNA derived from T cells, B-cell-depleted T cells, or PBMCs.

Results the study describes overall, beyond this receptor: How much clinical and demographic metadata was included differed by source and by participant, and the metadata was provided uncurated.

The collaborating institutions used their own protocols to collect whole blood in K2EDTA tubes. For TCRbeta analysis, collaborators shipped samples in one of three forms: frozen whole blood, isolated PBMCs, or DNA extracted from either of those sample types. The sequencing input was peripheral blood. This clonotype was sampled from a man older than 75 with acute or convalescent COVID-19.

The CDR3: CASSPRDYEQFF. The nucleotide sequence reads TGTGCCAGCAGTCCACGGGACTATGAGCAGTTCTTC. The rearranged chain carries TRBV12-3 or TRBV12-4 and TRBJ2-1; possibly the D gene is TRBD2, per 6 matching bases. From the cysteine through the phenylalanine, the CDR3 covers 12 amino acids. Only the CDR3 part of the read is kept: 36 bases, read in frame from the first base. V is reduced by 5 bases and J by 8 bases, leaving a spacing of 10 bases between them.